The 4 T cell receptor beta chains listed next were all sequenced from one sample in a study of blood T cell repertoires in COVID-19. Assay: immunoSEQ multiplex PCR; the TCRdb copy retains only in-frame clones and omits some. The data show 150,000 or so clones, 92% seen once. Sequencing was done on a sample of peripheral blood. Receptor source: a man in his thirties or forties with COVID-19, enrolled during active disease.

This chain's CDR3 is CASSSRGDEQFF. The CDR3 DNA follows: TGTGCCAGCAGTAGCAGGGGGGATGAGCAGTTCTTC. The chain employs TRBV12-3 or TRBV12-4 and TRBJ2-1; a weak D match, TRBD1 (7 bases). Trimming cost V 5 bases and J 8 bases, with 10 bases left between them. This CDR3 region has 12 residues.

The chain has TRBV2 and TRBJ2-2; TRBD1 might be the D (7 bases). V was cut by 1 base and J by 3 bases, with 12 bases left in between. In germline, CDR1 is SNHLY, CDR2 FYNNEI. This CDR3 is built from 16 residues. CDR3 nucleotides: TGTGCCAGCAGTGAAGTGGAGGGGGCGGACACCGGGGAGCTGTTTTTT. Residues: CASSEVEGADTGELFF.

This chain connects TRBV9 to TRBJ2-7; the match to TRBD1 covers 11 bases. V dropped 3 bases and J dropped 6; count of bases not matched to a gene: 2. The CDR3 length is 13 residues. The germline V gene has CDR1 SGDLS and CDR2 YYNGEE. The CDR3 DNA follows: TGTGCCAGCAGCGGGACAGGGGGCGTCGAGCAGTACTTC. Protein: CASSGTGGVEQYF.

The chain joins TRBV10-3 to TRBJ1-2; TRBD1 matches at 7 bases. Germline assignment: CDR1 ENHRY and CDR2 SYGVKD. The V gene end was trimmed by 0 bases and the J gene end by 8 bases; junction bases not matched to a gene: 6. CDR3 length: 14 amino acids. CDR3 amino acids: CAISESGGGRGYTF. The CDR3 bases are TGTGCCATCAGTGAGTCAGGAGGGGGCAGAGGCTACACCTTC.